Presented here are 22 T cell receptor beta chains from one specimen sequenced in a study of CD8 T cells in ankylosing spondylitis. Findings of the study overall: Roughly 8 highly homologous variants made up a TCR beta motif, and this motif appeared characteristic of ankylosing spondylitis blood.

Using its own MiXCR run on the 5' RACE reads, TCRdb lists one record per CDR3 protein. The sample gives some 840,000 distinct CDR3 sequences, about 10% of which show up once; roughly 0.51% is in the top ten. These receptors' targets are unknown. Source material: blood, either unsorted or a sorted T cell fraction (not recorded which). The receptors were gathered from a male donor with ankylosing spondylitis.

This clonotype was counted ten times or more. The chain employs TRBV4-3 and TRBJ2-1; the match to TRBD1 covers 8 bases. CDR1 LGHNA and CDR2 YSLEER come from the germline V gene. Germline trimming cut 4 bases from V and 3 bases from J; bases unmatched to any gene: 11. The CDR3 totals 17 residues. The CDR3 nucleotides read TGCGCCAGCAGCCCCACTTATGACAGGGGAGACTACAATGAGCAGTTCTTC. This gives the protein CASSPTYDRGDYNEQFF.

This clonotype was seen more than once but under ten times. The chain uses TRBV10-3 and TRBJ2-7; D is tentatively TRBD1 or TRBD2 (7 bases each). The V gene's germline CDR1 is ENHRY and CDR2 SYGVKD. Trimming took off 10 bases at V and 2 bases at J, with 12 bases between the two ends. The CDR3 has 12 residues. CDR3 amino acids: CATQGGAYEQYF. The CDR3 DNA reads as TGTGCCACCCAGGGGGGGGCCTACGAGCAGTACTTC.

This clonotype was observed a few times. The chain couples TRBV20-1 to TRBJ1-6; maybe TRBD1 (6 bases). The CDR3 runs 12 residues. V lost 3 bases and J lost 7, with 7 bases in between. Germline V gives CDR1 DFQATT, CDR2 SNEGSKA (reference sequence). Written as DNA, the CDR3 is TGCAGTGCTAGGGGGGGCAATTCACCCCTCCACTTT. This sequence encodes CSARGGNSPLHF.

This clonotype appeared a few times. The gene calls are TRBV20-1 and TRBJ2-5; TRBD1 aligns across 9 bases. The CDR3 is 15 residues long. With V trimmed by 5 bases and J by 5 bases, 12 bases remained unmatched. Germline CDR1 and CDR2: DFQATT and SNEGSKA (reference sequence). CDR3 in amino acids: CSALRTGAGWETQYF. The CDR3 nucleotides read TGCAGTGCTCTTCGGACAGGGGCCGGGTGGGAGACCCAGTACTTC.

Of note for this clonotype: Compared with germline, one end of the junction differs, possibly owing to a read error. V and J are TRBV20-1 and TRBJ2-2, with D perhaps matching TRBD1 or TRBD2 (5 bases each). CDR1 and CDR2 (germline): DFQATT, SNEGSKA (reference sequence). The CDR3 has 17 residues. CDR3 region: CCARDGDRGRDTGELFF. In nucleotides, the CDR3 is TGCTGTGCTAGAGATGGGGATCGGGGCAGGGACACCGGGGAGCTGTTTTTT.

The chain joins TRBV7-2 to TRBJ1-1; D remains ambiguous. This CDR3 spans 15 amino acids. Germline lookup yields CDR1 SGHTA and CDR2 FQGNSA. V was trimmed by 6 bases and J by 3 bases, leaving 17 bases between them. The CDR3 is CASRGQRATDTEAFF. Written as DNA, the CDR3 is TGTGCCAGCAGGGGCCAAAGGGCAACCGACACTGAAGCTTTCTTT.

The chain joins TRBV6-2 or TRBV6-3 to TRBJ2-5; 8 bases line up with TRBD2. The CDR3 length is 12 residues. Per germline, CDR1 MNHEY and CDR2 SVGEGT. J gave up 4 bases and V 11 bases, and 6 bases lay outside the gene matches. CDR3 sequence: CAGGTSSETQYF. The CDR3 DNA follows: TGTGCCGGCGGGACTAGTTCAGAGACCCAGTACTTC.

The sample holds a few counts of this clonotype. The CDR3 protein is CSARDVVSGGETQYF. CDR3 sequence (DNA): TGCAGTGCTAGGGACGTCGTCAGCGGGGGGGAGACCCAGTACTTC. The chain has TRBV20-1 and TRBJ2-5, with 9 bases fitting TRBD2. The V gene end was trimmed by 3 bases and the J gene end by 5 bases; junction bases not matched to a gene: 10. Germline V CDR1 and CDR2: DFQATT, SNEGSKA (reference sequence). The CDR3 is 15 residues long.

This chain joins TRBV7-2 and TRBJ2-4; D is perhaps TRBD2 (5 bases). The CDR3 contains 13 residues. Trimming left V 3 bases short and J 8 bases short, with 11 bases between. Germline V CDR1 and CDR2: SGHTA, FQGNSA. Written as DNA, the CDR3 is TGTGCCAGCAGCTTCGGAACCGGGGACATTCAGTACTTC. Translated, it gives CASSFGTGDIQYF.

The table lists this clonotype with many counts. The chain is built from TRBV20-1 and TRBJ2-1, with TRBD1 matching 7 bases. V shed 5 bases, J shed 0 bases, and the junction held 4 bases outside the gene matches. The CDR3 is made up of 14 amino acids. The V gene's germline CDR1 is DFQATT and CDR2 SNEGSKA (reference sequence). The CDR3 coding sequence is TGCAGTGCTCGGCACAGGGGCTCCTACAATGAGCAGTTCTTC. Translation: CSARHRGSYNEQFF.

This clonotype came up a few times. This chain connects TRBV20-1 to TRBJ1-5; D remains ambiguous. Germline lookup yields CDR1 DFQATT and CDR2 SNEGSKA (reference sequence). The CDR3 has 14 amino acids. V lost 0 bases and J lost 1, with 7 bases in between. The CDR3 sequence is CSARDSRSNQPQHF. The CDR3 region has the DNA TGCAGTGCTAGAGACAGTAGGAGCAATCAGCCCCAGCATTTT.

The chain combines TRBV20-1 with TRBJ2-1, with 7 bases that match TRBD2. The CDR3 has 15 residues. Germline assignment: CDR1 DFQATT and CDR2 SNEGSKA (reference sequence). With V trimmed by 6 bases and J by 5 bases, 13 bases remained unmatched. The CDR3 region is CSAPGEASGHNEQFF. CDR3 in DNA: TGCAGTGCGCCGGGAGAGGCTAGCGGACACAATGAGCAGTTCTTC.

In this sample, this clonotype turned up a few times. V is TRBV20-1 and J is TRBJ2-7; D call uncertain. The CDR3 has 13 amino acids. The V gene's germline CDR1 is DFQATT and CDR2 SNEGSKA (reference sequence). With 4 bases removed from V and 2 bases from J, the gap between germline ends came to 12 bases. As DNA, the CDR3 is TGCAGTGCTACCTCCGGCCCGCCCTACGAGCAGTACTTC. Translated, it gives CSATSGPPYEQYF.

This clonotype has only a few counts. The V and J genes are TRBV6-5 and TRBJ2-1, with D possibly matching TRBD1 (6 bases). The CDR3 runs to 15 residues. Germline V gives CDR1 MNHEY, CDR2 SVGAGI. V was pared by 0 bases and J by 8 bases, with 14 bases between. The CDR3 DNA reads as TGTGCCAGCAGTTACTCGATGAGCAGGGGCTATGAGCAGTTCTTC. Residues: CASSYSMSRGYEQFF.

This clonotype was recorded only once. V usage is TRBV27 and J usage is TRBJ2-1; TRBD1 aligns across 8 bases. V lost 1 base and J lost 8; bases outside the gene matches: 7. In germline, CDR1 is MNHEY, CDR2 SMNVEV (reference sequence). The CDR3 extends over 15 amino acids. The DNA for the CDR3 is TGTGCCAGCAGTTTATGGGGACAGGAGCCCGATGAGCAGTTCTTC. Amino acid sequence: CASSLWGQEPDEQFF.

This clonotype was seen a few times. The chain joins TRBV5-4 to TRBJ2-2, with 9 bases aligning to TRBD1. This CDR3 has 16 amino acids. J lost 4 bases, V lost 4 bases, and 8 bases had no gene match. Germline-derived CDR1 and CDR2 are SGHNT and YYREEE (reference sequence). The CDR3 protein is CASSQYRGRSTGELFF. The CDR3 DNA follows: TGTGCCAGCAGCCAATACAGGGGGCGCAGCACCGGGGAGCTGTTTTTT.

This sequence joins TRBV5-1 and TRBJ2-7, with D perhaps given as TRBD1 or TRBD2 (5 bases each). V was pared by 3 bases and J by 0 bases, with 13 bases between. Germline CDR1 SGHRS, CDR2 YFSETQ. The CDR3 runs to 15 residues. The CDR3 coding sequence is TGCGCCAGCAGCTGGCAAGGGACCAGCTCCTACGAGCAGTACTTC. Its protein product is CASSWQGTSSYEQYF.

This rearrangement joins TRBV28 to TRBJ1-2; D is uncertain. The germline V gene has CDR1 MDHEN and CDR2 SYDVKM. The CDR3 has 14 residues. The V and J ends lost 0 bases and 6 bases respectively, with 11 bases between them. DNA of the CDR3: TGTGCCAGCAGTTTATGGGAAGGGAGGGATGGCTACACCTTC. As protein: CASSLWEGRDGYTF.

This clonotype appeared a few times. The chain has TRBV6-2 or TRBV6-3 and TRBJ2-4, with TRBD2 as a possible D gene (5 bases). The CDR3 is made up of 14 amino acids. V lost 7 bases to trimming and J lost 4 bases, with 14 bases between them. Looked up from germline, CDR1 is MNHEY and CDR2 is SVGEGT. The CDR3 here is CASTATGGKNIQYF. Written as DNA, the CDR3 is TGTGCCAGCACCGCGACTGGAGGAAAAAACATTCAGTACTTC.

This clonotype has ten or more counts. The chain uses TRBV7-9 and TRBJ2-7, with D possibly being TRBD1 (6 bases). Germline V gives CDR1 SEHNR, CDR2 FQNEAQ (reference sequence). The CDR3 spans 10 residues. Between the trimmed V and J ends, which lost 11 bases and 3 bases, there was a span of 8 bases. The CDR3 DNA sequence: TGTGCCGCAGGGGACTACGAGCAGTACTTC. It is translated as CAAGDYEQYF.

Points on this clonotype: Sequence at one end of the junction differs from germline and may be a read error. The chain links TRBV7-7 to TRBJ2-3; perhaps TRBD2 as D (6 bases). Germline V lookup: CDR1 SSHAT, CDR2 FNYEAQ (reference sequence). The CDR3 has 14 amino acids. Here the CDR3 reads CASSLAVEGSTQYF. The CDR3 DNA follows: TGTGCTAGCAGCTTAGCCGTGGAGGGGTCCACTCAGTATTTT.

This clonotype was picked up a small number of times. This chain links TRBV7-8 with TRBJ1-2; 8 nucleotides align to TRBD1. Germline CDR1 is SGHVS and CDR2 is FQNEAQ. The CDR3 sequence is 14 residues long. Trimming cost V 4 bases and J 4 bases; bases outside gene matches: 5. The CDR3 sequence: CASSSTGESYGYTF. The CDR3 DNA sequence: TGTGCCAGCAGCTCGACAGGGGAGTCCTATGGCTACACCTTC.